Below, one T cell receptor (beta chain) is given with its context. Its antigen is not identified. The CDR3 extends over 15 amino acids. V was cut by 0 bases and J by 0 bases, with 8 bases left in between. Germline loops: CDR1 LGHNA, CDR2 YSLEER. The sample is drawn from a study of response to subunit inactivated influenza vaccine. Using its own MiXCR run on the RT-PCR reads, TCRdb lists one record per CDR3 protein. The table shows fewer than 700,000 distinct CDR3 sequences, with 13% occurring only once. Study findings and constraints: Each seasonal influenza vaccination, the authors suggested, recruits few new T cells.

This sequence joins TRBV4-3 and TRBJ1-1; D not resolved. The receptor was derived from a man aged 45-60 years who received an inactivated influenza vaccine. The sequencing used PBMCs from blood, collected roughly 45 days after vaccination. CDR3 in DNA: TGCGCCAGCAGCCAAGAGCACGGTTTGAACACTGAAGCTTTCTTT. The encoded protein is CASSQEHGLNTEAFF.